A single sample is the source of the 10 T cell receptor beta chains below, sequenced in a study of blood T cell repertoires in COVID-19. The assay was immunoSEQ multiplex PCR, and TCRdb's table has in-frame clones only and misses some. The table shows about 170,000 clones, with about 90% occurring only once. The sequencing input was PBMCs or T cells enriched from blood (not recorded which). These receptors came from a human donor with acute COVID-19. The donor label of this sample is uncertain.

In nucleotides, the CDR3 is TGTGCCAGCAGCTCCCCGGGACAGGCGAATGAAAAACTGTTTTTT. Its translation is CASSSPGQANEKLFF. V and J are TRBV11-2 and TRBJ1-4, with 8 positions matching TRBD1. Germline-derived CDR1 and CDR2 are SGHAT and FQNNGV. This CDR3 contains 15 residues. Trimming took 4 bases from V and 5 from J; bases not matched to a gene: 6.

This chain connects TRBV7-8 to TRBJ1-5, with D tentatively TRBD1 (6 bases). Germline V gives CDR1 SGHVS, CDR2 FQNEAQ. This CDR3 region has 14 residues. Between the trimmed V and J ends, which lost 1 base and 5 bases, there was a span of 9 bases. Written as DNA, the CDR3 is TGTGCCAGCAGCTTAGAGACAGGAGATCAGCCCCAGCATTTT. Its translation: CASSLETGDQPQHF.

V gene TRBV10-3 combines with J gene TRBJ2-2; 7 bases match TRBD1. CDR3 length: 14 residues. V shed 6 bases and J 2 bases; nucleotides not matched to a gene: 3. CDR1 ENHRY and CDR2 SYGVKD come from the germline V gene. CDR3 in amino acids: CAIRRQGNTGELFF. CDR3 DNA sequence: TGTGCCATCAGGCGACAGGGTAACACCGGGGAGCTGTTTTTT.

This rearrangement joins TRBV18 to TRBJ2-1; D gene unclear. Germline assignment: CDR1 KGHSH and CDR2 LQKENI. The CDR3 spans 14 residues. V was clipped by 6 bases and J by 0 bases, with 9 bases between them. The CDR3 DNA is TGTGCCAGCTCCCGGAGCTCCTCCTACAATGAGCAGTTCTTC. Protein product: CASSRSSSYNEQFF. The whole variable domain, filled in from reference TRBV18 and TRBJ2-1, reads NAGVMQNPRHLVRRRGQEARLRCSPMKGHSHVYWYRQLPEEGLKFMVYLQKENIIDESGMPKERFSAEFPKEGPSILRIQQVVRGDSAAYFCASSRSSSYNEQFFGPGTRLTVL.

The chain joins TRBV19 to TRBJ1-4; D may be TRBD1 (5 bases). Trimming removed 3 bases at V and 7 bases at J, with 12 bases between. CDR1 LNHDA and CDR2 SQIVND come from the germline V gene (reference sequence). This CDR3 has 14 amino acids. The CDR3 DNA is TGTGCCAGTAGTATTCAGGGAGGAGGTGAAAAACTGTTTTTT. Translation gives CASSIQGGGEKLFF.

The chain employs TRBV19 and TRBJ1-1; a possible D gene is TRBD1 (5 bases). V lost 7 bases to trimming and J lost 0 bases, with 9 bases between them. The CDR3 covers 13 residues. Germline lookup yields CDR1 LNHDA and CDR2 SQIVND (reference sequence). CDR3 nucleotide sequence: TGTGCCAGTACCTCGACAGTGAACACTGAAGCTTTCTTT. Translated: CASTSTVNTEAFF.

The chain has TRBV7-2 and TRBJ1-1, with 7 nucleotides matching TRBD1. The length of the CDR3 is 15 residues. The ends lost 5 bases at V and 2 bases at J; junction bases unmatched: 8. CDR1 is SGHTA and CDR2 is FQGNSA in the germline V gene. Written as DNA, the CDR3 is TGTGCCAGCAGCGTGGGACAGATCATTAACACTGAAGCTTTCTTT. Translating it yields CASSVGQIINTEAFF. Based on the CDR3 plus reference TRBV7-2 and TRBJ1-1, the full variable domain is GAGVSQSPSNKVTEKGKDVELRCDPISGHTALYWYRQSLGQGLEFLIYFQGNSAPDKSGLPSDRFSAERTGGSVSTLTIQRTQQEDSAVYLCASSVGQIINTEAFFGQGTRLTVV.

The chain carries TRBV27 and TRBJ1-4; no firm D call. This CDR3 region has 15 residues. In germline, CDR1 is MNHEY, CDR2 SMNVEV (reference sequence). Trimming left V 3 bases short and J 0 bases short, with 8 bases between. CDR3 region: CASSFNRATNEKLFF. CDR3 bases: TGTGCCAGCAGTTTTAACAGAGCAACTAATGAAAAACTGTTTTTT.

This clone came up once. The chain links TRBV30 to TRBJ1-2; D is unclear. V was clipped by 3 bases and J by 2 bases, with 7 bases between them. The CDR3 contains 12 residues. Germline lookup yields CDR1 GTSNPN and CDR2 SVGIG (reference sequence). CDR3: CAWRSQNYGYTF. CDR3 DNA sequence: TGTGCCTGGAGGTCGCAGAACTATGGCTACACCTTC.

This clone appeared once. The chain recombines TRBV7-9 with TRBJ2-5, with 13 bases matching TRBD2. This CDR3 comprises 16 residues. Germline V gives CDR1 SEHNR, CDR2 FQNEAQ (reference sequence). V was clipped by 5 bases and J by 6 bases; unmatched bases: 9. Written as DNA, the CDR3 is TGTGCCAGCAGCCCTGGGACTAGCGGGGTTGTCAAGACCCAGTACTTC. The encoded protein is CASSPGTSGVVKTQYF.